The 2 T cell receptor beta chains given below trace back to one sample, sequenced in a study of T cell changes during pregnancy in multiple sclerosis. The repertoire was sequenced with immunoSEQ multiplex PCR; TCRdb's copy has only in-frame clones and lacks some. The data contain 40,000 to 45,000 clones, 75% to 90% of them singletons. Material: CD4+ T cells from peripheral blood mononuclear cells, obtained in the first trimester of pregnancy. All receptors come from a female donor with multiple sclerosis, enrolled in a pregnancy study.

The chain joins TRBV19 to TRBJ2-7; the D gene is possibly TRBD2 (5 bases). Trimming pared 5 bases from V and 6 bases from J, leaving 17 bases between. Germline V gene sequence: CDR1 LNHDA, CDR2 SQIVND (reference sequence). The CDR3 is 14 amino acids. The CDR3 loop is CASSPTPGMLEQYF. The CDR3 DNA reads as TGTGCCAGTAGTCCTACCCCCGGGATGCTCGAGCAGTACTTC. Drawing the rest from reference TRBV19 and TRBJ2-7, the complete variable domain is DGGITQSPKYLFRKEGQNVTLSCEQNLNHDAMYWYRQDPGQGLRLIYYSQIVNDFQKGDIAEGYSVSREKKESFPLTVTSAQKNPTAFYLCASSPTPGMLEQYFGPGTRLTVT.

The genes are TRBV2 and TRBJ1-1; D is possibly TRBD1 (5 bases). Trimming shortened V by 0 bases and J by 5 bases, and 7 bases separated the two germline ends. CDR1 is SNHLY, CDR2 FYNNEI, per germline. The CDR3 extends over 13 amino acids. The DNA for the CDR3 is TGTGCCAGCAGTGAAGCGGGGGGAACTGAAGCTTTCTTT. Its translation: CASSEAGGTEAFF.